This TCR beta chain derives from a study of blood T cell repertoires in COVID-19 (dated by TCRdb to 2018 to 2021). Notes on the research overall: Samples from collaborators originated in the United States, Italy and Spain and spanned both the acute and convalescent phases of COVID-19. The material from the prospective study consisted of cDNA or gDNA derived from T cells, B-cell-depleted T cells, or PBMCs. Subjects who had been exposed to COVID-19, were actively infected with it, or had recovered from it provided the deeply sampled blood TCRbeta repertoires that made up the dataset. The repertoires were made available in a free public database intended to serve as a resource for research on the immune response to SARS-CoV-2. The samples were drawn from two sources: the first 160 participants of the ongoing ImmuneRACE study, and fewer than 1,500 subjects contributed by 6 global collaborators. Sample metadata almost always included a de-identified subject ID, COVID-19 status, age in years and sex. Where available, HLA class I and class II types were taken from metadata supplied by the sample provider and were not determined by assay-based typing.

As for this clone: The target of this receptor is not known. Base qualities are missing; no much larger clone stands one base away.

Collaborating institutions collected whole blood in K2EDTA tubes following their own protocols. For TCRbeta analysis, collaborator samples were shipped as frozen whole blood, as isolated PBMCs, or as DNA extracted from either sample type. General conclusions and limits of the study: The quantity of clinical and demographic metadata differed by source and by participant and was supplied without curation.

TCRbeta CDR3 regions were amplified from genomic DNA using the immunoSEQ Assay, a bias-controlled multiplex PCR. Under the source paper's analysis protocol: Within the assay, amplification of reference gene primers was used to estimate how many nucleated cells each sample contained. To quantify the absolute abundance of each unique TCRbeta CDR3 rearrangement, sequence reads were collapsed and filtered. For each sample, productive Simpson clonality was calculated as the square root of Simpson's diversity index across productive rearrangements. What TCRdb holds here is the immuneACCESS table cut down to in-frame rearrangements. Part of the clones is not present; checked against another copy, under half of the missing clones reflect an unresolved V gene, and the others are unexplained. V and J calls and clone size are copied from that table; D and trimming were computed from the DNA. This sample holds 150,000 to 190,000 clones; about nine tenths were observed only once. The ten top clones hold under 2.5% of the sample.

CDR3 length: 16 amino acids, cysteine to phenylalanine. Left in the record is the CDR3 DNA by itself, 48 bases read in frame from the first base. Deletion took 5 bases off V and 1 base off J, with a span of 16 bases between the germline ends. Per the germline V gene (reference sequence), LNHDA is the CDR1 and SQIVND is the CDR2. The chain couples TRBV19 to TRBJ2-3; a tentative D match to TRBD2 spans 6 bases. The sequenced sample was peripheral blood. The TCR sequence derives from a woman aged 70-85 years with acute or convalescent COVID-19. The CDR3 has the sequence CASSPTLASGTDTQYF. The DNA is TGTGCCAGTAGTCCCACACTAGCTTCGGGCACAGATACGCAGTATTTT.